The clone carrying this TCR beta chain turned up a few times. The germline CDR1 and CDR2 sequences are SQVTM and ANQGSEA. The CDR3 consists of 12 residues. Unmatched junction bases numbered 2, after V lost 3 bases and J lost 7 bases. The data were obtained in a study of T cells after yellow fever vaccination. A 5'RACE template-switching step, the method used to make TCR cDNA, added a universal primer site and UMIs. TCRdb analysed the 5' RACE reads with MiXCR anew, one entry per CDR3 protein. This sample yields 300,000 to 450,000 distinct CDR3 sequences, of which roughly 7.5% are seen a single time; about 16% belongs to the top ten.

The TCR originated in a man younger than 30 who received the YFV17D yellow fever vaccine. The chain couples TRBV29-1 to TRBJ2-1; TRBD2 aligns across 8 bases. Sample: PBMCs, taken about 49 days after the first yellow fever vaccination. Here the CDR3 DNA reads TGCAGCGTTGACCGACTAGCGAATGAGCAGTTCTTC. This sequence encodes CSVDRLANEQFF.